A selection of T cell receptor beta chains follows, all from one sample in a study of T-cell reconstitution after alpha-beta-depleted transplantation in children. TCRdb passed the PCR reads through MiXCR, listing each CDR3 protein once. The sample lists almost 600,000 distinct CDR3 sequences; over 20% were seen once. The input for sequencing was PBMCs, taken before TCRalphabeta/CD19-depleted stem cell transplant. The origin of the receptors is a boy in the first two years of life with Wiskott-Aldrich syndrome, due to receive a stem cell transplant. Both conserved end residues are part of each CDR3. The D gene is left open where the match is weak. Clone size, where shown, is once, few, many, or a class for clones that have expanded.

j_call v_call d_call clone_size cdr3_nt cdr3_aa
TRBJ2-1 TRBV5-1 - - TGCGCCAGCAGCTTAGAAGGCCGATACAATGAGCAGTTCTTC CASSLEGRYNEQFF
TRBJ2-7 TRBV18 - many TGTGCCAGCAGCCGTGGCAGCTACGAGCAGTACTTC CASSRGSYEQYF
TRBJ2-7 TRBV5-1 TRBD1 - TGCGCCAGCAGCCCGCGGACAGGAAGCTCCTACGAGCAGTACTTC CASSPRTGSSYEQYF
TRBJ1-1 TRBV18 - - TGTGCCAGCTCTCTTACACTGGACACTGAAGCTTTCTTT CASSLTLDTEAFF
TRBJ2-7 TRBV7-2 - few TGTGCCAGCAGCTTAATCGGGGAGAGCTCCTACGAGCAGTACTTC CASSLIGESSYEQYF
TRBJ2-7 TRBV12-3/TRBV12-4 TRBD2 - TGTGCCAGCAGTTGGACTAGCGGGAGTGTGGTTTTAGGCTACGAGCAGTACTTC CASSWTSGSVVLGYEQYF
TRBJ2-1 TRBV3-1 TRBD2 - TGTGCCAGCAGCCAAGATCGAGCGGGAGGGTACAATGAGCAGTTCTTC CASSQDRAGGYNEQFF
TRBJ2-2 TRBV14 - many TGTGCCAGCAGCCAATATGGCGGAGCGCACACCGGGGAGCTGTTTTTT CASSQYGGAHTGELFF
TRBJ2-5 TRBV6-1 - - TGTGCCAGCAGTGAAGGGAGGGGAGTAGAGACCCAGTACTTC CASSEGRGVETQYF
TRBJ1-5 TRBV18 - few TGTGCCAGCTCACCAGATGGGAGTCAGCCCCAGCATTTT CASSPDGSQPQHF
TRBJ2-7 TRBV12-3/TRBV12-4 TRBD2 many TGTGCCAGCAACATAGCGGGAGGGAACTTCTACGAGCAGTACTTC CASNIAGGNFYEQYF
TRBJ2-2 TRBV20-1 TRBD2 few TGCAGTGCTAGAGATAGCGAGCGGGGGCACACCGGGGAGCTGTTTTTT CSARDSERGHTGELFF
TRBJ2-7 TRBV20-1 - few TGCAGTGCTAGACAGGGATCTGGGTCCTACGAGCAGTACTTC CSARQGSGSYEQYF
TRBJ1-2 TRBV5-1 - - TGCGCCAGCAGTACCAGGGCGGACTATGGCTACACCTTC CASSTRADYGYTF
TRBJ2-7 TRBV29-1 TRBD2 - TGCAGCGCCGGGGGACTACTCACGTACGAGCAGTACTTC CSAGGLLTYEQYF
TRBJ2-7 TRBV6-5 - few TGTGCCAGCAGTTCCCCCACGGGGAGCTCCTACGAGCAGTACTTC CASSSPTGSSYEQYF
TRBJ1-4 TRBV19 TRBD1 - TGTGCCAGTAGTACCCCGGACAGGGTTCGGACTAATGAAAAACTGTTTTTT CASSTPDRVRTNEKLFF
TRBJ2-3 TRBV5-1 TRBD1 - TGCGCCAGCAGCTGGGGACAGGGAGGAGATACGCAGTATTTT CASSWGQGGDTQYF
TRBJ2-2 TRBV4-1 TRBD2 - TGCGCCAGCAGCCAAGATCCCAGCGGGACCGCCGCGAACACCGGGGAGCTGTTTTTT CASSQDPSGTAANTGELFF
TRBJ2-2 TRBV7-9 TRBD2 few TGTGCCAGCAGCTTTGGGAGGGCGAACACCGGGGAGCTGTTTTTT CASSFGRANTGELFF
TRBJ2-3 TRBV7-2 - many TGTGCCAGCAGCCCGAAGGTCCGGACAGATACGCAGTATTTT CASSPKVRTDTQYF
TRBJ2-7 TRBV7-2 - - TGTGCCAGCAGCTTAGGGCCCGGGACTTACTACGAGCAGTACTTC CASSLGPGTYYEQYF
TRBJ2-1 TRBV29-1 TRBD2 - TGCAGCGTTGTACCCCCGAGGACTAGCGCCCACAATGAGCAGTTCTTC CSVVPPRTSAHNEQFF
TRBJ2-1 TRBV5-1 TRBD2 - TGCGCCAGCAGCTTGGCCGCGGGACTACTCTCCTACAATGAGCAGTTCTTC CASSLAAGLLSYNEQFF
TRBJ2-1 TRBV19 - - TGTGCCAGTAGTATAGGGGGCAATGAGCAGTTCTTC CASSIGGNEQFF
TRBJ2-1 TRBV24-1 - - TGTGCCACCAGTGATATATTAGGTTACAATGAGCAGTTCTTC CATSDILGYNEQFF
TRBJ2-1 TRBV5-1 - - TGCGCCAGCAGCTTGGGACTCACTCCAAATAATGAGCAGTTCTTC CASSLGLTPNNEQFF
TRBJ2-1 TRBV7-2 - - TGTGCCAGCAGCTTAGCTCCGGGACCATACAATGAGCAGTTCTTC CASSLAPGPYNEQFF
TRBJ2-1 TRBV10-3 TRBD2 - TGTGCCATCAGAGCGGGAGGGACTCCAAAGTTCTTC CAIRAGGTPKFF
TRBJ1-4 TRBV20-1 - - TGCAGTGCTGCCGGGACGGGAAATGAAAAACTGTTTTTT CSAAGTGNEKLFF
TRBJ2-1 TRBV5-1 TRBD2 few TGCGCCAGCAGCACGGGACTAGGGAACAATGAGCAGTTCTTC CASSTGLGNNEQFF
TRBJ2-4 TRBV7-9 - - TGTGCCAGCAGCTCACGGGACTGGCAGTACTTC CASSSRDWQYF
TRBJ2-5 TRBV5-1 TRBD2 - TGCGCCAGCAGCTTGGCCGGGCGGGAGGAGACCCAGTACTTC CASSLAGREETQYF
TRBJ2-2 TRBV10-3 - - TGTGCCATCAGTGGATACATCCCCAACACCGGGGAGCTGTTTTTT CAISGYIPNTGELFF
TRBJ1-2 TRBV12-3/TRBV12-4 - few TGTGCCAGCAGTTTCTGGGATCGTGGCTACACCTTC CASSFWDRGYTF
TRBJ2-3 TRBV28 TRBD1 few TGTGCCAGCAGTTCAAACAGGGGGTCGGGCACAGATACGCAGTATTTT CASSSNRGSGTDTQYF
TRBJ1-5 TRBV10-3 - - TGTGCCATCAGTGACCGTAGCAATCAGCCCCAGCATTTT CAISDRSNQPQHF
TRBJ2-1 TRBV9 TRBD2 - TGTGCCAGCAGCACAGGGACTAGCGGGAGGGCCTTCTACAATGAGCAGTTCTTC CASSTGTSGRAFYNEQFF
TRBJ2-1 TRBV20-1 TRBD2 few TGCAGTGCTCCCGAGTCTAGCGGAAGGCAGTTCTTC CSAPESSGRQFF
TRBJ2-3 TRBV30 TRBD2 - TGTGCCTGGAGTGCTCTAGCGGGTAGCACAGATACGCAGTATTTT CAWSALAGSTDTQYF
TRBJ2-1 TRBV4-2 TRBD2 - TGTGCCAGCAGCCAAGGGCCGGGACTAGCGGGGGACAATGAGCAGTTCTTC CASSQGPGLAGDNEQFF
TRBJ2-2 TRBV5-5 - - TGTGCCAGCAGCTTGGTGATCTCCGAGAAGCTGTTTTTT CASSLVISEKLFF
TRBJ2-1 TRBV7-3 - - TGTGCCAGCAGCACGAGGAGGTCCGATGAGCAGTTCTTC CASSTRRSDEQFF
TRBJ2-1 TRBV12-5 TRBD2 - TGTGCTAGTGGTTCAGGACTAGGACAAAATGAGCAGTTCTTC CASGSGLGQNEQFF
TRBJ1-6 TRBV20-1 - - TGCAGTGCTAGAATTAGTCTGAACAATTCACCCCTCCACTTT CSARISLNNSPLHF
TRBJ2-1 TRBV5-8 - few TGTGCCAGCAGCTTGGTTGGCAGGCCGTCGAATGAGCAGTTCTTC CASSLVGRPSNEQFF
TRBJ2-3 TRBV5-1 TRBD2 - TGCGCCAGCAGCTTGGCAGGAGCGGGAGCTACGCAGTATTTT CASSLAGAGATQYF
TRBJ2-2 TRBV7-6 TRBD1 few TGTGCCAGCAGCCGAGGACAGGGTAGGACCGGGGAGCTGTTTTTT CASSRGQGRTGELFF
TRBJ2-1 TRBV3-1 - - TGTGCCAGCAGCCCCCGCGTGGTAACGGGATTTCGGGTTATCTACAATGAGCAGTTCTTC CASSPRVVTGFRVIYNEQFF
TRBJ1-1 TRBV30 - few TGTGCCTGGAGTGTAAAGGGGATCGTTTTCTTT CAWSVKGIVFF